The next 15 T cell receptor beta chains were all read from a single sample in a study of spatial heterogeneity in lung cancer. Time point noted: sample taken at primary tumor resection. Whole RNA was taken from tumor, nontumor lung or frozen PBMC; it was then sequenced unsorted. TCRdb re-called the 5' RACE reads with MiXCR, one entry per CDR3 protein. The repertoire holds about 41,000 distinct CDR3 sequences, with 10% to 15% as singletons. The sample consisted of PBMCs, taken at surgery. The receptors stem from a female donor with early-stage non-small cell lung cancer.

This clonotype appeared a few times. The chain couples TRBV29-1 to TRBJ2-1; D may be TRBD2 (5 bases). The germline V gene encodes CDR1 SQVTM and CDR2 ANQGSEA. The CDR3 has 12 amino acids. V lost 5 bases to trimming and J lost 6 bases, with 11 bases between them. The CDR3 is CSVLPAGNEQFF. In nucleotides, the CDR3 is TGCAGCGTTCTCCCCGCGGGCAATGAGCAGTTCTTC.

V is TRBV6-6 and J is TRBJ1-4; 12 nucleotides line up with TRBD1. The CDR3 sequence is 16 residues long. Unmatched junction bases numbered 7, after V lost 8 bases and J lost 3 bases. The germline CDR1 and CDR2 sequences are MNHNY and SVGAGI (reference sequence). CDR3 protein: CASRDRGRRANEKLFF. DNA of the CDR3: TGTGCCAGCCGGGACAGGGGGCGAAGGGCTAATGAAAAACTGTTTTTT.

This clonotype was observed at least ten times. The V and J genes are TRBV2 and TRBJ2-3, with 11 bases lining up with TRBD2. Germline CDR1 reads SNHLY; CDR2 reads FYNNEI. The CDR3 consists of 19 residues. V was clipped by 3 bases and J by 0 bases; unmatched bases: 11. The DNA of the CDR3 is TGTGCCAGCAGTGAGCCCACCTTTCGACTAGCGGGAAGCACAGATACGCAGTATTTT. This gives the protein CASSEPTFRLAGSTDTQYF. The full variable domain, in which reference TRBV2 and TRBJ2-3 provide the parts outside the CDR3, is EPEVTQTPSHQVTQMGQEVILRCVPISNHLYFYWYRQILGQKVEFLVSFYNNEISEKSEIFDDQFSVERPDGSNFTLKIRSTKLEDSAMYFCASSEPTFRLAGSTDTQYFGPGTRLTVL.

This clonotype showed up many times. The chain combines TRBV28 with TRBJ2-7; D unclear. The CDR3 totals 15 residues. Trimming pared 6 bases from V and 5 bases from J, leaving 20 bases between. CDR1 and CDR2 from the germline V gene are MDHEN and SYDVKM. The CDR3 protein is CASRQLTTPLNEQYF. Written as DNA, the CDR3 is TGTGCCAGCAGACAACTGACGACTCCTCTGAACGAGCAGTACTTC.

The chain recombines TRBV27 with TRBJ2-7, with 8 positions matching TRBD1. Germline V gene sequence: CDR1 MNHEY, CDR2 SMNVEV (reference sequence). The CDR3 has 16 residues. V lost 1 base, J lost 6 bases, and 11 bases stayed unmatched. This CDR3 is CASSLFPDRGQGEQYF. CDR3 in DNA: TGTGCCAGCAGTTTATTCCCCGACAGGGGCCAAGGCGAGCAGTACTTC.

This clonotype has just a few counts. The gene calls are TRBV15 and TRBJ2-5, with 8 bases fitting TRBD1. The J segment lost 3 bases and the V segment lost 0 bases, leaving 9 bases of the junction unmatched. There are 17 residues in the CDR3. Germline V CDR1 and CDR2: LNHNV, YYDKDF (reference sequence). This chain's CDR3 is CATSRDSTDREEETQYF. DNA of the CDR3: TGTGCCACCAGCAGAGATTCCACGGACAGGGAGGAAGAGACCCAGTACTTC.

V gene TRBV4-2 combines with J gene TRBJ2-3, with TRBD2 identical over 9 bases. Germline CDR1 reads LGHNA; CDR2 reads YNFKEQ. The CDR3 spans 16 residues. J lost 1 base, V lost 0 bases, and 2 bases had no gene match. The CDR3 spells CASSQDLAGGTDTQYF. The CDR3 region has the DNA TGTGCCAGCAGCCAAGACTTAGCGGGGGGCACAGATACGCAGTATTTT.

This clonotype has just a few counts. The chain couples TRBV12-3 or TRBV12-4 to TRBJ2-2; D remains unclear. The CDR3 is 17 amino acids. V dropped 4 bases and J dropped 7 bases, with 22 bases sitting between them. The CDR3 nucleotides are TGTGCCAGCAGTTCCGCCCTGAGGACGGCCAGTGTCGGGGAGCTGTTTTTT. It specifies CASSSALRTASVGELFF.

The chain couples TRBV3-1 to TRBJ2-1, with a possible D match to TRBD1 (6 bases). The V gene's germline CDR1 is LGHDT and CDR2 YNNKEL (reference sequence). Trimming left V 2 bases short and J 9 bases short, with 11 bases between. The CDR3 has 13 amino acids. The CDR3 nucleotides are TGTGCCAGCAGCCAAAACAGGGCGGGTGAGCAGTTCTTC. It encodes CASSQNRAGEQFF.

The gene calls are TRBV19 and TRBJ2-4; TRBD2 matches 11 bases. The CDR3 spans 15 residues. Per germline, CDR1 LNHDA and CDR2 SQIVND (reference sequence). The V and J ends lost 10 bases and 4 bases, in that order; junction bases with no gene match: 9. For the CDR3, the DNA is TGTGCCACTACAGTAGCGGGGGGGGGGAAAAACATTCAGTACTTC. It yields the protein CATTVAGGGKNIQYF.

The rearrangement uses TRBV4-2 and TRBJ2-5; a weak D match, TRBD1 (5 bases). CDR1 and CDR2 (germline): LGHNA, YNFKEQ. Trimming took off 1 base at V and 5 bases at J, with 11 bases between the two ends. The CDR3 has 14 residues. The CDR3 region is CASSQGQGSETQYF. DNA for the CDR3: TGTGCCAGCAGCCAAGGGCAGGGAAGTGAGACCCAGTACTTC.

The rearrangement uses TRBV6-2 or TRBV6-3 and TRBJ2-5; 9 bases map to TRBD1. There are 14 residues in the CDR3. J gave up 1 base and V 7 bases, and 4 bases lay outside the gene matches. Germline CDR1 and CDR2: MNHEY and SVGEGT. CDR3 bases: TGTGCCAGCACCTTGGACAGGGGCCAAGAGACCCAGTACTTC. It is translated as CASTLDRGQETQYF.

There are a few counts of this clonotype. The rearrangement links TRBV6-1 to TRBJ2-7; D gene ambiguous. Looked up from germline, CDR1 is MNHNS and CDR2 is SASEGT. The CDR3 runs 11 residues. Trimming shortened V by 8 bases and J by 3 bases, and 8 bases separated the two germline ends. The CDR3 DNA is TGTGCCAGCGGAGTAGTCTACGAGCAGTACTTC. As protein: CASGVVYEQYF.

Points on this clonotype: One end of the junction is discordant with germline, which a read error may explain. The gene calls are TRBV5-6 and TRBJ1-5, with D possibly being TRBD1 (6 bases). The germline gives CDR1 SGHDT, CDR2 YYEEEE. The CDR3 runs 17 residues. As DNA, the CDR3 is TGTGCCAGCAGCTTGGCCGGACAGCCCTATAGCAATCAGCCCCAGAATTTT. It yields the protein CASSLAGQPYSNQPQNF. The complete variable domain, with remaining parts taken from reference TRBV5-6 and TRBJ1-5, reads DAGVTQSPTHLIKTRGQQVTLRCSPKSGHDTVSWYQQALGQGPQFIFQYYEEEERQRGNFPDRFSGHQFPNYSSELNVNALLLGDSALYLCASSLAGQPYSNQPQNFGDGTRLSIL.

This clonotype was counted between two and nine times. The rearrangement uses TRBV12-3 or TRBV12-4 and TRBJ1-1, with 7 bases that match TRBD1. The CDR3 has 12 amino acids. V shed 6 bases and J 4 bases; nucleotides not matched to a gene: 2. The CDR3 loop is CASRQGGTEAFF. For the CDR3, the DNA is TGTGCCAGCAGGCAGGGGGGCACTGAAGCTTTCTTT.